This is a list of T cell receptor beta chains from one sample in a study of OX40 agonist ivuxolimab in advanced cancers. The data were produced by immunoSEQ multiplex PCR, yet TCRdb's version contains in-frame clones alone and is incomplete. The sample shows around 63,000 clones, about nine tenths of them seen only once. Sequencing used CD4+ or CD8+ T cells sorted from blood, obtained in a trial of the OX40 agonist ivuxolimab. Receptors originate from an adult with an advanced solid tumor such as melanoma, head and neck, liver or kidney cancer. The CDR3 runs from the conserved cysteine through the conserved F or W. A D gene is named only where the DNA matches it firmly. Part of the rows lack a size; the others show once, few, many or a class for expanded clones.

d_gene: NA
j_gene: TRBJ2-1
len: 14
abundance: NA
v_gene: TRBV4-1
CDR3nt: TGCGCCAGCAGCCAAGTTCTGGGGGTGAATGAGCAGTTCTTC
CDR3aa: CASSQVLGVNEQFF

d_gene: NA
j_gene: TRBJ2-7
len: 14
abundance: NA
v_gene: TRBV27
CDR3nt: TGTGCCAGCAGACGAAGCGCTGGGGCCTACGAGCAGTACTTC
CDR3aa: CASRRSAGAYEQYF

d_gene: NA
j_gene: TRBJ2-3
len: 12
abundance: NA
v_gene: TRBV7-9
CDR3nt: TGTGCCAGCAGCTCTTCCGGGTTGACGCAGTATTTT
CDR3aa: CASSSSGLTQYF

d_gene: TRBD2
j_gene: TRBJ2-3
len: 16
abundance: NA
v_gene: TRBV10-3
CDR3nt: TGTGCCATCAAGGAGGGAGGGCAATTACTCACAGATACGCAGTATTTT
CDR3aa: CAIKEGGQLLTDTQYF

d_gene: NA
j_gene: TRBJ2-7
len: 14
abundance: NA
v_gene: TRBV19
CDR3nt: TGTGCCAGTAGTATTACCGGGTCCTCCTACGAGCAGTACTTC
CDR3aa: CASSITGSSYEQYF

d_gene: TRBD1
j_gene: TRBJ2-5
len: 13
abundance: NA
v_gene: TRBV6-5
CDR3nt: TGTGCCAGCAGTTTAAGGGACAGAGAGACCCAGTACTTC
CDR3aa: CASSLRDRETQYF

d_gene: NA
j_gene: TRBJ1-5
len: 11
abundance: NA
v_gene: TRBV9
CDR3nt: TGTGCCAGCAGCGTTATTCAGCCCCAGCATTTT
CDR3aa: CASSVIQPQHF

d_gene: TRBD2
j_gene: TRBJ2-5
len: 18
abundance: NA
v_gene: TRBV7-9
CDR3nt: TGTGCCAGCAGCCCCTCGGGGCTAGCGGGAGGGCCGATGGAGACCCAGTACTTC
CDR3aa: CASSPSGLAGGPMETQYF

d_gene: NA
j_gene: TRBJ2-7
len: 13
abundance: few
v_gene: TRBV29-1
CDR3nt: TGCAGCGTCGTCCGGGACATCACCTACGAGCAGTACTTC
CDR3aa: CSVVRDITYEQYF

d_gene: NA
j_gene: TRBJ2-7
len: 13
abundance: NA
v_gene: TRBV29-1
CDR3nt: TGCAGCGTTGAAAGCGATTATTCCTACGAGCAGTACTTC
CDR3aa: CSVESDYSYEQYF

d_gene: NA
j_gene: TRBJ2-5
len: 14
abundance: NA
v_gene: TRBV25-1
CDR3nt: TGTGCCAGCAGTGAATTTAGTGTCCAAGAGACCCAGTACTTC
CDR3aa: CASSEFSVQETQYF

d_gene: NA
j_gene: TRBJ2-1
len: 12
abundance: NA
v_gene: TRBV10-3
CDR3nt: TGTGCCATCAGTGAGGATTCCAATGAGCAGTTCTTC
CDR3aa: CAISEDSNEQFF

d_gene: NA
j_gene: TRBJ2-7
len: 14
abundance: NA
v_gene: TRBV28
CDR3nt: TGTGCCAGCAGTTTTAAGGGCAGCTCCTACGAGCAGTACTTC
CDR3aa: CASSFKGSSYEQYF

d_gene: NA
j_gene: TRBJ2-7
len: 15
abundance: NA
v_gene: TRBV6-6
CDR3nt: TGTGCCAGCAGTAAGACCATAACGGCCCAATTCGAGCAGTACTTC
CDR3aa: CASSKTITAQFEQYF

d_gene: TRBD2
j_gene: TRBJ2-1
len: 12
abundance: NA
v_gene: TRBV29-1
CDR3nt: TGCAGAGTTATAGCGGGAGTCAATGAGCAGTTCTTC
CDR3aa: CRVIAGVNEQFF

d_gene: NA
j_gene: TRBJ2-7
len: 16
abundance: NA
v_gene: TRBV21-1
CDR3nt: TGTGCCAGCCCCGGACTAGCGGGAGGACTCGGTTACGAGCAGTACTTC
CDR3aa: CASPGLAGGLGYEQYF

d_gene: NA
j_gene: TRBJ1-4
len: 14
abundance: once
v_gene: TRBV28
CDR3nt: TGTGCCAGCAGTCACGCTTCAACTAATGAAAAACTGTTTTTT
CDR3aa: CASSHASTNEKLFF

d_gene: NA
j_gene: TRBJ1-1
len: 14
abundance: NA
v_gene: TRBV9
CDR3nt: TGTGCCAGCAGCCGGGGGGAGAAGTGGACTGAAGCTTTCTTT
CDR3aa: CASSRGEKWTEAFF

d_gene: TRBD2
j_gene: TRBJ2-7
len: 16
abundance: once
v_gene: TRBV27
CDR3nt: TGTGCCACCAAAAGTACCGGGACTAGCGAGGCCTACGAGCAGTACTTC
CDR3aa: CATKSTGTSEAYEQYF

d_gene: NA
j_gene: TRBJ2-7
len: 14
abundance: NA
v_gene: TRBV27
CDR3nt: TGTGCCAGCAGTTTATCGAGACAGATCTACGAGCAGTACTTC
CDR3aa: CASSLSRQIYEQYF

d_gene: TRBD1
j_gene: TRBJ1-1
len: 20
abundance: NA
v_gene: TRBV19
CDR3nt: TGTGCCAGTAGTATAGATAGAAATGACCCAGGGGGCTATGCGAACACTGAAGCTTTCTTT
CDR3aa: CASSIDRNDPGGYANTEAFF

d_gene: NA
j_gene: TRBJ2-3
len: 15
abundance: NA
v_gene: TRBV4-1
CDR3nt: TGCGCCAGCAGCCGCGAAGGCAGGGAGGCAGATACGCAGTATTTT
CDR3aa: CASSREGREADTQYF

d_gene: TRBD1
j_gene: TRBJ1-4
len: 14
abundance: NA
v_gene: TRBV7-8
CDR3nt: TGTGCCAGCAGCCGACAGGGGGCGCTTGAAAAACTGTTTTTT
CDR3aa: CASSRQGALEKLFF

d_gene: TRBD2
j_gene: TRBJ2-7
len: 14
abundance: NA
v_gene: TRBV7-2
CDR3nt: TGTGCCAGCAGCTTCCTAGCGGGAGGGCGAGAGCAGTACTTC
CDR3aa: CASSFLAGGREQYF

d_gene: NA
j_gene: TRBJ2-2
len: 16
abundance: NA
v_gene: TRBV28
CDR3nt: TGTGCCAGCAGTTTTAAACAGCCTAGGAACACCGGGGAGCTGTTTTTT
CDR3aa: CASSFKQPRNTGELFF

d_gene: NA
j_gene: TRBJ2-5
len: 13
abundance: NA
v_gene: TRBV7-8
CDR3nt: TGTGCCAGCAGCTTGCCCCCCGGGGAGACCCAGTACTTC
CDR3aa: CASSLPPGETQYF

d_gene: NA
j_gene: TRBJ1-5
len: 15
abundance: NA
v_gene: TRBV5-1
CDR3nt: TGCGCCAGCAGCTTGGTGAGGGATAGCAATCAGCCCCAGCATTTT
CDR3aa: CASSLVRDSNQPQHF

d_gene: NA
j_gene: TRBJ1-1
len: 15
abundance: NA
v_gene: TRBV11-2
CDR3nt: TGTGCCAGCAGCTTAGGCGGAGCACCATCGACTGAAGCTTTCTTT
CDR3aa: CASSLGGAPSTEAFF

d_gene: NA
j_gene: TRBJ2-1
len: 13
abundance: NA
v_gene: TRBV2
CDR3nt: TGTGCCAGCAGTGAGGACGGTTACAATGAGCAGTTCTTC
CDR3aa: CASSEDGYNEQFF

d_gene: NA
j_gene: TRBJ2-7
len: 13
abundance: NA
v_gene: TRBV9
CDR3nt: TGTGCCAGCAGCGTAGGAAGTTTGGGCGAGCAGTACTTC
CDR3aa: CASSVGSLGEQYF

d_gene: NA
j_gene: TRBJ2-1
len: 14
abundance: NA
v_gene: TRBV11-2
CDR3nt: TGTGCCAGCAGCTTAGCCCTAAATGACAATGAGCAGTTCTTC
CDR3aa: CASSLALNDNEQFF

d_gene: NA
j_gene: TRBJ1-1
len: 13
abundance: NA
v_gene: TRBV7-9
CDR3nt: TGTGCCAGCAGCCCAACCGGGGCAATTGAAGCTTTCTTT
CDR3aa: CASSPTGAIEAFF

d_gene: NA
j_gene: TRBJ2-5
len: 17
abundance: NA
v_gene: TRBV11-2
CDR3nt: TGTGCCAGCAGGAATTCCTACGTGGGCGTCGTCCAAGAGACCCAGTACTTC
CDR3aa: CASRNSYVGVVQETQYF

d_gene: TRBD2
j_gene: TRBJ2-2
len: 16
abundance: NA
v_gene: TRBV7-9
CDR3nt: TGTGCCAGCAGCACGACTAGCGGAAGGGACCGCGGGGAGCTGTTTTTT
CDR3aa: CASSTTSGRDRGELFF

d_gene: NA
j_gene: TRBJ2-5
len: 15
abundance: NA
v_gene: TRBV7-6
CDR3nt: TGTGCCAGCAGCCAGGGGGAGGGGGTTTTGAAGACCCAGTACTTC
CDR3aa: CASSQGEGVLKTQYF

d_gene: TRBD2
j_gene: TRBJ2-1
len: 16
abundance: NA
v_gene: TRBV27
CDR3nt: TGTGCCAGCAGTTCGCGGACTAGTACTCCATCGAATGAGCAGTTCTTC
CDR3aa: CASSSRTSTPSNEQFF

d_gene: TRBD2
j_gene: TRBJ2-3
len: 18
abundance: once
v_gene: TRBV7-9
CDR3nt: TGTGCCAGCAGCTATTATAAATCCGGGGGGATGAGCACAGATACGCAGTATTTT
CDR3aa: CASSYYKSGGMSTDTQYF

d_gene: NA
j_gene: TRBJ2-7
len: 15
abundance: NA
v_gene: TRBV6-1
CDR3nt: TGTGCCAGCAGTGAATCAAGGACAATCGCCTACGAGCAGTACTTC
CDR3aa: CASSESRTIAYEQYF

d_gene: NA
j_gene: TRBJ2-1
len: 15
abundance: NA
v_gene: TRBV16
CDR3nt: TGTGCCAGCAGCCAGTCAGGGCACCCTTACAATGAGCAGTTCTTC
CDR3aa: CASSQSGHPYNEQFF

d_gene: TRBD1
j_gene: TRBJ2-7
len: 12
abundance: NA
v_gene: TRBV29-1
CDR3nt: TGCAGCGTTGCTGTGACAGGGAACGAGCAGTACTTC
CDR3aa: CSVAVTGNEQYF

d_gene: NA
j_gene: TRBJ2-1
len: 13
abundance: NA
v_gene: TRBV27
CDR3nt: TGTGCCAGCAGTTTAAGGACAGCCAATGAGCAGTTCTTC
CDR3aa: CASSLRTANEQFF

d_gene: TRBD1
j_gene: TRBJ2-5
len: 19
abundance: NA
v_gene: TRBV4-2
CDR3nt: TGTGCCAGCAGCCCCAAGATTATGCCCCGGAAAGGGGGCGTCGAGACCCAGTACTTC
CDR3aa: CASSPKIMPRKGGVETQYF

d_gene: TRBD1
j_gene: TRBJ2-1
len: 15
abundance: NA
v_gene: TRBV28
CDR3nt: TGTGCCAGCAGTTTATTTGGACAGGGAAACGAGGAGCAGTTCTTC
CDR3aa: CASSLFGQGNEEQFF

d_gene: TRBD2
j_gene: TRBJ2-1
len: 19
abundance: NA
v_gene: TRBV11-3
CDR3nt: TGTGCCAGCAGCCCGGCACCGGGACTAGCGGGAGATGGGGGGGATGAGCAGTTCTTC
CDR3aa: CASSPAPGLAGDGGDEQFF

d_gene: NA
j_gene: TRBJ2-1
len: 11
abundance: NA
v_gene: TRBV19
CDR3nt: TGTGCCAGTAATTCGTACAATGAGCAGTTCTTC
CDR3aa: CASNSYNEQFF

d_gene: NA
j_gene: TRBJ2-7
len: 13
abundance: NA
v_gene: TRBV7-9
CDR3nt: TGTGCCACCAGCCGGGGACCCTTCTACGAGCAGTACTTC
CDR3aa: CATSRGPFYEQYF

d_gene: NA
j_gene: TRBJ1-1
len: 14
abundance: NA
v_gene: TRBV7-9
CDR3nt: TGTGCCAGCAGCTCACGCGATGCGAACACTGAAGCTTTCTTT
CDR3aa: CASSSRDANTEAFF

d_gene: NA
j_gene: TRBJ2-3
len: 15
abundance: NA
v_gene: TRBV29-1
CDR3nt: TGCAGCGCGCCCCTCCCCGGGTCAGGCACAGATACGCAGTATTTT
CDR3aa: CSAPLPGSGTDTQYF